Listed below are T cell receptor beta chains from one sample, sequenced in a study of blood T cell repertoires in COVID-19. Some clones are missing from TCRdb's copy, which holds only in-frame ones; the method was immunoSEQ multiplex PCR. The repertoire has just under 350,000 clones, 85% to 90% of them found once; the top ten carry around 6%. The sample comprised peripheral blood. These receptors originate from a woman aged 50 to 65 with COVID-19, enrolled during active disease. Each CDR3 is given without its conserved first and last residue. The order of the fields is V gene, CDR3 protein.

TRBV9 ASTPGTGMNTEAF
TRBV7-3 ASSLQGANTEAF
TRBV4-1 ASSQILIPDSLYEQY
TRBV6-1 ASSAAGSGRAYEQY
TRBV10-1 ASSLGGSGNNEQF
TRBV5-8 ASSSADTGRYTEAF
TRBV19 ASSIGGGSGSTQPQH
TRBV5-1 ASSPSGIAQF
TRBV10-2 ASRALGQGDYEQY
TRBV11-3 ASSLDRQGVTEAF
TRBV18 ASSLGRVYEQY
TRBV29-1 SVQRELYEQF
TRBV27 ASTGGREQY
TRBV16 ASSQLRDQF
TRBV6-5 ASKYGTGNTEAF
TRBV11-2 ASSPIKGQYNPYNEQF
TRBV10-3 AISESSPSSYNSPLH
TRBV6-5 ASSRGTAHNYGYT
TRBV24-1 ATSDRGQGGYEQY
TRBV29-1 SVEQGQGAITMGYT
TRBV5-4 ASSPGGAGVSYNEQF
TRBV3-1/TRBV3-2 ASSQGSFNQPQH
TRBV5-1 ASSSAPLGQGKYEQY
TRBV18 ASSRGQGLQPQH
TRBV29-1 SAPGLASIQTQY
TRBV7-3 ASSQDRGWDEQF
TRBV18 ASSRQSSGKVGNEQF
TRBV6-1 ASSDFGSFRQAREKQEAF
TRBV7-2 ASSLTSGVSNEQY
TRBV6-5 ASRSTGNGYT
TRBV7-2 ASRSGAGANVLT
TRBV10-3 AIGGGPGSYNEQF
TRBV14 ASSSRDNRDYGYT
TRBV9 ASSVTSGRMEQY
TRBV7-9 ASSYGPGGYNEQF
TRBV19 ASRWDRRYTGELF
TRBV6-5 ASSYRDRGGIQY
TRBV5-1 ASSLGTSGIILRSYEQY
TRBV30 AWSASGPGEAF
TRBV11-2 ASSLDLIQGSTEAF
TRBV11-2 ASSPSNTEAF
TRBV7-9 ASSTQGANTGELF
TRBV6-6 ASKSGGSSYEQY
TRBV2 ASSVATGNSPLH
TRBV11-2 ASSSDIRNTGELF
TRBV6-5 ASSYGTSGTYEQY
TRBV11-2 ASSSLASYEQY
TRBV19 ASSIGLGVTDTQY